Shown below are 29 T cell receptor beta chains from a single sample sequenced in a study of T cells expressing NK-cell markers. TCRdb reprocessed the 5' RACE reads and keeps a single row for each CDR3 protein, giving no DNA. Seen in this sample are some 500,000 distinct CDR3 sequences; the ten most common clones hold 1.4%. Material: blood T cells: a sorted CD56 or NKG2C T cell subset, CD4+ or CD8+ T cells, or bulk PBMC T cells (not recorded which). The receptors derive from a woman aged 45-60 years in good health.

The chain recombines TRBV29-1 with TRBJ1-2. Germline V gene sequence: CDR1 SQVTM, CDR2 ANQGSEA. The CDR3 runs 12 residues. CDR3 residues: CSVEREAGGYTF.

This chain links TRBV4-1 with TRBJ1-1; TCRdb calls TRBD1, which cannot be checked without DNA. CDR3 length equals 16 residues. The germline V gene encodes CDR1 MGHRA and CDR2 YSYEKL. The CDR3 loop is CASSPRQGGGNTEAFF.

V is TRBV3-1 and J is TRBJ2-2; TCRdb's D call, TRBD1, is unchecked because there is no DNA. The CDR3 sequence is 14 residues long. Germline CDR1 LGHDT, CDR2 YNNKEL (reference sequence). The CDR3: CASSARGRNSELFF.

The CDR3 region is CASRLGWGTANTGELFF. The chain is built from TRBV6-2 or TRBV6-3 and TRBJ2-2; no DNA is available, so the TRBD1 call from TCRdb remains unchecked. The germline V gene encodes CDR1 MNHEY and CDR2 SVGEGT. This CDR3 region has 17 residues.

The chain recombines TRBV21-1 with TRBJ2-7; as DNA is missing, the TRBD1 call by TCRdb cannot be tested. TRBV21-1 is flagged as a pseudogene. This CDR3 is built from 17 residues. The CDR3 spells CASSKAGQGSSFYEQYF.

This chain connects TRBV5-1 to TRBJ2-6. CDR3 length: 16 amino acids. The V gene's germline CDR1 is SGHRS and CDR2 YFSETQ. The CDR3 is CASTDWGSSGANVLTF. Supplemented by reference TRBV5-1 and TRBJ2-6, the full variable domain reads KAGVTQTPRYLIKTRGQQVTLSCSPISGHRSVSWYQQTPGQGLQFLFEYFSETQRNKGNFPGRFSGRQFSNSRSEMNVSTLELGDSALYLCASTDWGSSGANVLTFGAGSRLTVL.

This chain joins TRBV4-1 and TRBJ2-5; the D call of TRBD2 rests on TCRdb alone, since no DNA is present to check it. Germline values: CDR1 MGHRA, CDR2 YSYEKL. The CDR3 runs 17 residues. The CDR3 reads CASSQEGTSGSSETQYF.

The CDR3 loop is CASSVSGNSVGYTF. The chain has TRBV6-1 and TRBJ1-2. CDR1 MNHNS and CDR2 SASEGT come from the germline V gene. This CDR3 spans 14 amino acids.

The rearrangement links TRBV27 to TRBJ2-5; TCRdb's assignment of TRBD2 cannot be checked, as there is no DNA. Germline CDR1 MNHEY, CDR2 SMNVEV (reference sequence). The CDR3 length is 17 residues. CDR3 protein: CASSLKGGGGSGETQYF.

The genes are TRBV5-4 and TRBJ2-3; TCRdb selects TRBD1, and the lack of DNA leaves this call unchecked. From germline, CDR1 is SGHNT and CDR2 YYREEE (reference sequence). There are 14 residues in the CDR3. The CDR3 loop reads CASSFTRRPDTQYF.

The rearrangement links TRBV3-1 to TRBJ1-1. This CDR3 spans 13 amino acids. The germline V gene encodes CDR1 LGHDT and CDR2 YNNKEL (reference sequence). CDR3 in amino acids: CASSQGDLQIAFF.

J is TRBJ2-1 and V is TRBV4-1; TCRdb's D call, TRBD1, is unchecked because there is no DNA. The germline CDR1 and CDR2 sequences are MGHRA and YSYEKL. CDR3 length: 17 amino acids. CDR3 sequence reads: CASSQVGRSLTYNEQFF.

The chain employs TRBV20-1 and TRBJ2-1. The CDR3 runs to 11 residues. Germline V CDR1 and CDR2: DFQATT, SNEGSKA (reference sequence). CDR3 sequence reads: CSGWWNNEQFF.

The chain has TRBV20-1 and TRBJ2-2; the TRBD2 assignment by TCRdb is unverifiable without DNA. This CDR3 spans 15 amino acids. The germline V gene has CDR1 DFQATT and CDR2 SNEGSKA (reference sequence). The CDR3 reads CSAFKREELSGELFF.

V usage is TRBV15 and J usage is TRBJ1-2. This CDR3 has 15 residues. Germline V gene lookup returns CDR1 LNHNV and CDR2 YYDKDF (reference sequence). This CDR3 reads CATSRENLGGQGYTF.

The chain uses TRBV5-1 and TRBJ2-5; the TCRdb D gene call, TRBD1, has no DNA to confirm it. CDR3 size: 15 residues. The germline V gene encodes CDR1 SGHRS and CDR2 YFSETQ. This chain's CDR3 is CASSTSGTGLETQYF.

The chain employs TRBV5-1 and TRBJ2-1; TCRdb outputs TRBD1, but without DNA this stays unchecked. The germline V gene has CDR1 SGHRS and CDR2 YFSETQ. This CDR3 has 14 amino acids. CDR3 sequence reads: CASSFMDSNNEQFF.

V is TRBV25-1 and J is TRBJ1-3; TCRdb indicates TRBD1, and absent DNA this call remains unverified. Germline loops: CDR1 MGHDK, CDR2 SYGVNS. The CDR3 totals 17 residues. Here the CDR3 reads CASSPQDRGDFGNTIYF.

The chain is built from TRBV20-1 and TRBJ1-3; no DNA is available, so the TRBD1 call from TCRdb remains unchecked. CDR1 is DFQATT and CDR2 is SNEGSKA in the germline V gene (reference sequence). The CDR3 has 16 amino acids. The CDR3 sequence: CSARPTEFSSGNTIYF.

The J gene is TRBJ1-2, the V gene TRBV12-3 or TRBV12-4; absent DNA, TCRdb's TRBD1 call cannot be checked. The CDR3 contains 14 residues. This CDR3 reads CASSSPLTGYGYTF.

V is TRBV7-9 and J is TRBJ2-3; TCRdb's D call of TRBD1 is untestable without DNA. The CDR3 length is 14 residues. Germline V gene lookup returns CDR1 SEHNR and CDR2 FQNEAQ (reference sequence). The CDR3 loop reads CASSFSDRANTQYF.

This chain connects TRBV29-1 to TRBJ2-1. From germline, CDR1 is SQVTM and CDR2 ANQGSEA. CDR3 length: 12 amino acids. The chain's CDR3 is CSVGSAQSEQFF.

The CDR3: CASRGDRGYNTEAFF. The rearrangement links TRBV5-1 to TRBJ1-1; there is no DNA to check the TCRdb D call of TRBD1. Germline V gives CDR1 SGHRS, CDR2 YFSETQ. This CDR3 region has 15 residues.

The J gene is TRBJ1-1, the V gene TRBV24-1; TCRdb picks TRBD1, but there is no DNA to check that call. The CDR3 runs to 15 residues. CDR1 and CDR2 from the germline V gene are KGHDR and SFDVKD. The CDR3 reads CATSDHNRGNTEAFF.

This chain links TRBV20-1 with TRBJ2-2; the TRBD2 assignment by TCRdb is unverifiable without DNA. Germline CDR1 is DFQATT and CDR2 is SNEGSKA (reference sequence). The length of the CDR3 is 17 residues. The CDR3 region is CSARGSGGHENTGELFF.

The rearrangement uses TRBV7-2 and TRBJ2-2; TCRdb lists TRBD1, though no DNA is available to test this call. Germline CDR1 and CDR2: SGHTA and FQGNSA. This CDR3 has 16 residues. CDR3 loop: CASSRGGGLNTGELFF.

The V and J genes are TRBV28 and TRBJ1-5; there is no DNA to check the TCRdb D call of TRBD1. CDR3 length equals 17 residues. Germline loops: CDR1 MDHEN, CDR2 SYDVKM. CDR3 sequence: CASMSPGGGYSNQPQHF. Complete variable domain (other parts from reference TRBV28 and TRBJ1-5): DVKVTQSSRYLVKRTGEKVFLECVQDMDHENMFWYRQDPGLGLRLIYFSYDVKMKEKGDIPEGYSVSREKKERFSLILESASTNQTSMYLCASMSPGGGYSNQPQHFGDGTRLSIL.

This chain connects TRBV9 to TRBJ2-1; the TCRdb D gene call, TRBD1, has no DNA to confirm it. Germline V CDR1 and CDR2: SGDLS, YYNGEE. The CDR3 extends over 13 amino acids. The chain's CDR3 is CASSSQDYREQFF.

The chain recombines TRBV7-9 with TRBJ1-3. Germline V lookup: CDR1 SEHNR, CDR2 FQNEAQ (reference sequence). This CDR3 is built from 14 residues. The CDR3 sequence is CASSFSALRNTIYF.